This T cell receptor (beta chain) is from a study of T-cell memory formation after mild COVID-19. Whole-study context: Clusters were largely donor specific. Study-level results: There was no confirmation that second-wave clones peaking on day 37 were SARS-CoV-2 specific. Mainly CM and EM harbored the contracting CD4+ clones; mainly EMRA harbored the CD8+ ones.

Trimming at V came to 4 bases and at J to 2 bases, leaving 18 bases not matched to a gene. Germline CDR1 is LGHDT and CDR2 is YNNKEL (reference sequence). The length of the CDR3 is 19 residues. cDNA libraries for TCR alpha and TCR beta, carrying sample barcodes and UMIs, came from 5'RACE with constant-segment primers. TCRdb reanalysed the 5' RACE reads using MiXCR and keeps one entry per CDR3 protein. The sample lists hundreds of thousands of distinct CDR3 sequences; less than 25% were seen once. The table lists this clonotype with many counts. Its antigen remains unidentified. The clonotype originates from an adult woman who had mild COVID-19 (a few samples of this study predate the infection). Cell type and time point are not known. The source material was PBMCs or a T cell subset sorted from them (not recorded which). The rearrangement links TRBV3-1 to TRBJ2-3; 7 bases agree with TRBD2. CDR3 DNA: TGTGCCAGCAGCCGTCTCACCCTAGCCGGGGGGTCGCCCACAGATACGCAGTATTTT. Protein sequence: CASSRLTLAGGSPTDTQYF.